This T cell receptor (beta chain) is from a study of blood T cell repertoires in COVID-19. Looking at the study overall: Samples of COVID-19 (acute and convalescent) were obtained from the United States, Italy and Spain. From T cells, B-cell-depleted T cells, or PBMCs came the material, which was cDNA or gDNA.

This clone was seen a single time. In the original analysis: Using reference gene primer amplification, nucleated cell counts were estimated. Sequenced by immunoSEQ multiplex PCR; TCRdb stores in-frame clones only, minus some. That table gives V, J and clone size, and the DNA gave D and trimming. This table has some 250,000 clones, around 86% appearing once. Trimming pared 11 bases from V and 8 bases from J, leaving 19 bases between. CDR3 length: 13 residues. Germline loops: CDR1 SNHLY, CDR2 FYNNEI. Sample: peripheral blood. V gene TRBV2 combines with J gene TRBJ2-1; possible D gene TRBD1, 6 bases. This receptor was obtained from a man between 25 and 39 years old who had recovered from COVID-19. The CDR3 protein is CAGLQGPGYEQFF. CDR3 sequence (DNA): TGTGCCGGCCTACAGGGACCGGGCTATGAGCAGTTCTTC.